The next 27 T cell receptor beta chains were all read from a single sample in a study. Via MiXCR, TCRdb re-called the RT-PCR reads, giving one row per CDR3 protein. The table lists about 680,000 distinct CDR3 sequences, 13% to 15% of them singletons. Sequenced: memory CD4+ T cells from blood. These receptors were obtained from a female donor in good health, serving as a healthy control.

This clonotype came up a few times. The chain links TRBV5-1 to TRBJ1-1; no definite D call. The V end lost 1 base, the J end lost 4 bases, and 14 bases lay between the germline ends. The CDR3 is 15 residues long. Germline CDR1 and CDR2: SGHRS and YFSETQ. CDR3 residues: CASSLNRVSSTEAFF. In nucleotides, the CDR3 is TGCGCCAGCAGCTTGAATAGGGTTAGTAGCACTGAAGCTTTCTTT.

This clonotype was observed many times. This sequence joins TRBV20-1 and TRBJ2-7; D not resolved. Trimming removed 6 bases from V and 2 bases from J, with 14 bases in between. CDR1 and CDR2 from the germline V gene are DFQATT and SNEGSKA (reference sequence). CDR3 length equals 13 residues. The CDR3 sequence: CSARRQEPYEQYF. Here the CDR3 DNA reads TGCAGTGCCCGTAGGCAGGAACCCTACGAGCAGTACTTC.

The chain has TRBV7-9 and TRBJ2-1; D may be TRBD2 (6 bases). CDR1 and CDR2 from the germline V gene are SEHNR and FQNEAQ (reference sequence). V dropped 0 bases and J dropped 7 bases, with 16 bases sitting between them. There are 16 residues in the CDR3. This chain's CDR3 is CASSLAGAGSGNEQFF. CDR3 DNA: TGTGCCAGCAGCTTAGCGGGCGCGGGGAGTGGTAATGAGCAGTTCTTC.

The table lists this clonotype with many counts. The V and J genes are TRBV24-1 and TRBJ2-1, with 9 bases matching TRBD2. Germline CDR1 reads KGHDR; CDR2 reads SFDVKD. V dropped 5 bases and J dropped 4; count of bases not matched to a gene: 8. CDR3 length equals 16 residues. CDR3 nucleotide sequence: TGTGCCACCAGTGTCGTAGCGGGAGAGGTTTACAATGAGCAGTTCTTC. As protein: CATSVVAGEVYNEQFF.

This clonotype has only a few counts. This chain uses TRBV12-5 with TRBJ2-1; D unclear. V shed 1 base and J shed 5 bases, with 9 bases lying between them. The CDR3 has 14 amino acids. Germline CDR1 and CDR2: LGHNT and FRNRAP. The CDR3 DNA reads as TGTGCTAGTGGTTTGGGCCGGGTTAACAATGAGCAGTTCTTC. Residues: CASGLGRVNNEQFF.

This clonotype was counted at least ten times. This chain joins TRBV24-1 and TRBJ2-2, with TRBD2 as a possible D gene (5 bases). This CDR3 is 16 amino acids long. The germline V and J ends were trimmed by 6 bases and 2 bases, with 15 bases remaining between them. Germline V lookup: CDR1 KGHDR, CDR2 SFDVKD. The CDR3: CATSPEPRLNTGELFF. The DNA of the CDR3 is TGTGCCACCAGTCCAGAGCCGAGACTAAACACCGGGGAGCTGTTTTTT.

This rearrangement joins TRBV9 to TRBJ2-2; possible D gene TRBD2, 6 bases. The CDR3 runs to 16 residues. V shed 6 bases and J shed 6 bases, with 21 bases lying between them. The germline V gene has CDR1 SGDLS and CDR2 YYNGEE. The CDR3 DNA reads TGTGCCAGCACCCTCGACCCAGCCCCGGGAGCCGGGGAGCTGTTTTTT. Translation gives CASTLDPAPGAGELFF.

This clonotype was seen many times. The CDR3 region is CASSLGQGKYEQYF. DNA for the CDR3: TGCGCCAGCAGCTTGGGACAGGGCAAATACGAGCAGTACTTC. The V gene is TRBV5-1, the J gene TRBJ2-7; 7 bases are a match to TRBD1. CDR3 size: 14 residues. Germline CDR1 is SGHRS and CDR2 is YFSETQ. The V and J ends lost 0 bases and 4 bases, in that order; junction bases with no gene match: 4.

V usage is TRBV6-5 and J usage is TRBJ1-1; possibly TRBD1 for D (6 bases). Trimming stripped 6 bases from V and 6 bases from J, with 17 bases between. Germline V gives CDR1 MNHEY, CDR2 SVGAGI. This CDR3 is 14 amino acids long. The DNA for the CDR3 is TGTGCCAGCAGATCTACCGGGGGGGGCGCTGAAGCTTTCTTT. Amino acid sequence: CASRSTGGGAEAFF.

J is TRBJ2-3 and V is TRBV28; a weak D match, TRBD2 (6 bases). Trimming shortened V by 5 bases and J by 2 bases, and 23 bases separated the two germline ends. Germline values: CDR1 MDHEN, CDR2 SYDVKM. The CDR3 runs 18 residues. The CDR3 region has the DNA TGTGCCAGCAGTCCTCCGGGACTCCTTCCTTCCCCCACAGATACGCAGTATTTT. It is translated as CASSPPGLLPSPTDTQYF.

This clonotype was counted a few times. CDR3 nucleotides: TGTGCCAGCAGCCCGGGGCGGGGGGATGAAAAACTGTTTTTT. Its translation: CASSPGRGDEKLFF. The chain is built from TRBV12-3 or TRBV12-4 and TRBJ1-4; perhaps TRBD1 as D (5 bases). This CDR3 region has 14 residues. V lost 6 bases, J lost 6 bases, and 14 bases lay in between.

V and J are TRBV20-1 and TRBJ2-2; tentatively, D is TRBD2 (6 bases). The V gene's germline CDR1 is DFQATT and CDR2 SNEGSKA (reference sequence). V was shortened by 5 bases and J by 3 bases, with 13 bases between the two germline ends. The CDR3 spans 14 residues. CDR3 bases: TGCAGTGCTCCCCGGGACTCCTACACCGGGGAGCTGTTTTTT. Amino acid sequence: CSAPRDSYTGELFF.

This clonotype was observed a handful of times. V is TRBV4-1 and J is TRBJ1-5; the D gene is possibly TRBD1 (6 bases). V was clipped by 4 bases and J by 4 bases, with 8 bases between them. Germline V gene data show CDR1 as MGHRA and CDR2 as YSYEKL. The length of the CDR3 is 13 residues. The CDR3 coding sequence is TGCGCCAGCAGCCGACAGGAAAATCAGCCCCAGCATTTT. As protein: CASSRQENQPQHF.

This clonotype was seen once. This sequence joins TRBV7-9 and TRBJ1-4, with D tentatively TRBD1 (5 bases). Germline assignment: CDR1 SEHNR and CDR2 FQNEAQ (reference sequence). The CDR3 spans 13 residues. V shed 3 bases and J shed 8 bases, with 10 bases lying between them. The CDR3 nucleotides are TGTGCCAGCAGCTTGGACAACGCGGAAAAACTGTTTTTT. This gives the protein CASSLDNAEKLFF.

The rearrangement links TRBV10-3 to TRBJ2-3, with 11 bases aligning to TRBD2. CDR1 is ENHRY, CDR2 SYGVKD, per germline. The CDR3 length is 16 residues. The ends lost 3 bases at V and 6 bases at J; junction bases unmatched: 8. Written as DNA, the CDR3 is TGTGCCATCAGTGATTTTACTAGCGGGGGCCCTGATACGCAGTATTTT. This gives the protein CAISDFTSGGPDTQYF.

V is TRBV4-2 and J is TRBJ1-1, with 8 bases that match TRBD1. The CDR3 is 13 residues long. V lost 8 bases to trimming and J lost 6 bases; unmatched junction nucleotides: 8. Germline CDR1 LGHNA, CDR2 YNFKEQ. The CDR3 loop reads CASHRQGTAEAFF. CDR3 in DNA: TGTGCCAGCCATCGACAGGGGACCGCTGAAGCTTTCTTT.

Here the CDR3 reads CASSHRGISGIEQFF. DNA for the CDR3: TGCGCCAGCAGCCATCGGGGCATCTCAGGGATTGAGCAGTTCTTC. V is TRBV4-3 and J is TRBJ2-1; either TRBD1 or TRBD2 may supply D (5 bases each). This CDR3 comprises 15 residues. From germline, CDR1 is LGHNA and CDR2 YSLEER. V lost 3 bases, J lost 9 bases, and 18 bases lay in between.

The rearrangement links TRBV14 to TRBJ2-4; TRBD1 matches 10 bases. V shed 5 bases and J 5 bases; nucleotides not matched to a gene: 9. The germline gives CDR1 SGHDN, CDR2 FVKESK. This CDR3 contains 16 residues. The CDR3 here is CASSGAGQGIQNIQYF. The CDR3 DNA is TGTGCCAGCAGCGGAGCGGGACAGGGGATCCAAAACATTCAGTACTTC. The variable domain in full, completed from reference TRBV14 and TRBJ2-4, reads EAGVTQFPSHSVIEKGQTVTLRCDPISGHDNLYWYRRVMGKEIKFLLHFVKESKQDESGMPNNRFLAERTGGTYSTLKVQPAELEDSGVYFCASSGAGQGIQNIQYFGAGTRLSVL.

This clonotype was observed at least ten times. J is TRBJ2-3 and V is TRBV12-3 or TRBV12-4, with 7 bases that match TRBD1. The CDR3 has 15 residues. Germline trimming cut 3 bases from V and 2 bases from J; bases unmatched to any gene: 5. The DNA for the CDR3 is TGTGCCAGCAGTTTCGTAGGGGGCTTCACAGATACGCAGTATTTT. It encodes CASSFVGGFTDTQYF.

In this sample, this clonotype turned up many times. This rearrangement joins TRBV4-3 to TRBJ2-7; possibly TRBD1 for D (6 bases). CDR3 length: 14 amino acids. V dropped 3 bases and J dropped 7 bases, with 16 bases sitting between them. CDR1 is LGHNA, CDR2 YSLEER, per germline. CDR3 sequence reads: CASSHLTGLGEQYF. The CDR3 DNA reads TGCGCCAGCAGCCATCTTACAGGGCTCGGTGAGCAGTACTTC.

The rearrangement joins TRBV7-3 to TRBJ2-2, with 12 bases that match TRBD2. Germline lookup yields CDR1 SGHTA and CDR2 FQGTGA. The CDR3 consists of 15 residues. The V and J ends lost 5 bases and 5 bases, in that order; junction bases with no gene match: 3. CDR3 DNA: TGTGCCAGCAGCCCGACTAGCGGGAGAACCGGGGAGCTGTTTTTT. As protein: CASSPTSGRTGELFF.

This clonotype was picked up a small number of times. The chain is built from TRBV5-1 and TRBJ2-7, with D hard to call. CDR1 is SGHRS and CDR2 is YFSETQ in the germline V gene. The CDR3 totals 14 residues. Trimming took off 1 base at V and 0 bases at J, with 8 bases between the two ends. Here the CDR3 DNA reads TGCGCCAGCAGCTTGTGGCAGGACTCCTACGAGCAGTACTTC. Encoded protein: CASSLWQDSYEQYF.

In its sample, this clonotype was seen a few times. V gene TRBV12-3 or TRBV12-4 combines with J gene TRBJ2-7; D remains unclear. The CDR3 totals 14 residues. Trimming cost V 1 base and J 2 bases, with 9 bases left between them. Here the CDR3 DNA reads TGTGCCAGCAGTTTAGACAGTGCAACCTACGAGCAGTACTTC. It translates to CASSLDSATYEQYF.

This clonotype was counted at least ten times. The CDR3 bases are TGTGCCATCAGCGCGACAGGGATCTATGGCTACACCTTC. This sequence encodes CAISATGIYGYTF. This chain uses TRBV10-3 with TRBJ1-2; TRBD1 matches at 7 bases. J was trimmed by 4 bases and V by 6 bases; bases with no gene match: 5. The germline V gene has CDR1 ENHRY and CDR2 SYGVKD. This CDR3 comprises 13 residues.

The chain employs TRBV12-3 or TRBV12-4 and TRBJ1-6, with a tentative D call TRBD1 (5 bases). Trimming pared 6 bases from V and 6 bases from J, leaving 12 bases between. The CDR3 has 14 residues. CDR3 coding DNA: TGTGCCAGCAGGACCGGGACTGGTAATTCACCCCTCCACTTT. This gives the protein CASRTGTGNSPLHF.

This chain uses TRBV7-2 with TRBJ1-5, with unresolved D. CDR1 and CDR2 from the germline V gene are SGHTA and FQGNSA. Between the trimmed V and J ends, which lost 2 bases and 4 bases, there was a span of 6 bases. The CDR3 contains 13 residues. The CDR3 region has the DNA TGTGCCAGCAGCTTATATGAAAATCAGCCCCAGCATTTT. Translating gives CASSLYENQPQHF.

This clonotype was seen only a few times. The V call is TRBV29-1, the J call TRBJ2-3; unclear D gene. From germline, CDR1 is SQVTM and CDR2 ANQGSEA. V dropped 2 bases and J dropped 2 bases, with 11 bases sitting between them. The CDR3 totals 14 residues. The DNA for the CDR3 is TGCAGCGTTGAAAAAGGCCAGAACACAGATACGCAGTATTTT. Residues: CSVEKGQNTDTQYF.